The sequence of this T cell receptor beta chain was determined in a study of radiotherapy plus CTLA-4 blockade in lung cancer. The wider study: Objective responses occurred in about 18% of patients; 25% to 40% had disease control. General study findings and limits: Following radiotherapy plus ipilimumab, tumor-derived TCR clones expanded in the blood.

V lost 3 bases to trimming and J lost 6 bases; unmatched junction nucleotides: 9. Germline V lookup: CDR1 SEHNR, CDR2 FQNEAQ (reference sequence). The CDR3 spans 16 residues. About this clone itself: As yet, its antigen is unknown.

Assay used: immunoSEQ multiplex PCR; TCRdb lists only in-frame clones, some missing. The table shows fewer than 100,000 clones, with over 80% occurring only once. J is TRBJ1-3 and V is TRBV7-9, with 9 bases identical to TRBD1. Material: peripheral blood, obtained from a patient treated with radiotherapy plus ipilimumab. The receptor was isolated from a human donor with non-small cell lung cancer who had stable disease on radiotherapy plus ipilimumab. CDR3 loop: CASSLMGQGATNTIYF. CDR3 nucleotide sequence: TGTGCCAGCAGCTTGATGGGACAGGGTGCAACAAACACCATATATTTT.